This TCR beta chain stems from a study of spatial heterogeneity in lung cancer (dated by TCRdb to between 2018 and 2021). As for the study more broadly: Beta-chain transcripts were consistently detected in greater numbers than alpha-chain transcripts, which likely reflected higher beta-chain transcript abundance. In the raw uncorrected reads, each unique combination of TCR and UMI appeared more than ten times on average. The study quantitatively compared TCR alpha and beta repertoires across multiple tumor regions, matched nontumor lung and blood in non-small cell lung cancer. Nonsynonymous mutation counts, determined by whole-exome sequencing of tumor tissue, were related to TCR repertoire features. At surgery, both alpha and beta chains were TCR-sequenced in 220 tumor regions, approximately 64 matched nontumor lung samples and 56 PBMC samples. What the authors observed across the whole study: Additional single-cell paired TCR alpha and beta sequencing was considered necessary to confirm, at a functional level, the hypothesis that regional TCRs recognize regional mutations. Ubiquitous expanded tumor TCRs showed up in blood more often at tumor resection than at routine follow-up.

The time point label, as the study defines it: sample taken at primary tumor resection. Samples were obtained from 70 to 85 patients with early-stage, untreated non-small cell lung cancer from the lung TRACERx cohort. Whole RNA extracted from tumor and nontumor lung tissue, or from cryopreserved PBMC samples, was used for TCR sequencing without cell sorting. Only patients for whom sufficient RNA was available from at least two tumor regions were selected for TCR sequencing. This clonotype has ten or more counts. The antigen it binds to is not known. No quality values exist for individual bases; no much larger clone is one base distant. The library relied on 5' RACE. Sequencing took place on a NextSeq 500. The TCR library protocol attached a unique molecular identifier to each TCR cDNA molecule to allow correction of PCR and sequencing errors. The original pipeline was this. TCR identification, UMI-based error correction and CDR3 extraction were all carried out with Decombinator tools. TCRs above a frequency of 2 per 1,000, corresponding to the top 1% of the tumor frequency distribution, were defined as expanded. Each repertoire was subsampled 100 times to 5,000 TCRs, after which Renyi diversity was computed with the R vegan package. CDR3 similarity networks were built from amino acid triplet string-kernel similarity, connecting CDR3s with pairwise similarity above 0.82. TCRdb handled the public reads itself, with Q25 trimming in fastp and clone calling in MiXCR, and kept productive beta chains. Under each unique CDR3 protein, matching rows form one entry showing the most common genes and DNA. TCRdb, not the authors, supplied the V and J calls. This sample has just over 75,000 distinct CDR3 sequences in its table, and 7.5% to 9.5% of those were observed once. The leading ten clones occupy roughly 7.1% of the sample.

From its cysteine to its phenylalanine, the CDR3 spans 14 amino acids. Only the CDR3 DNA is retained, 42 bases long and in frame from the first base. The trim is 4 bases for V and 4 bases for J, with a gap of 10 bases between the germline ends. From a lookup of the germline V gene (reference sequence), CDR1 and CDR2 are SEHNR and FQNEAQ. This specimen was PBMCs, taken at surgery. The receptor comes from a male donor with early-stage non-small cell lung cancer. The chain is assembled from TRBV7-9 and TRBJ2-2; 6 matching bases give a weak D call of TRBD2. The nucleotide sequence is TGTGCCAGCAGCTACGCGGGACCCACCGGGGAGCTGTTTTTT. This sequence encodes CASSYAGPTGELFF.